The 10 T cell receptor beta chains reported below all come from one sample, sequenced in a study of cytomegalovirus exposure and HLA in healthy donors. The PCR used 60 Vbeta and 13 Jbeta primers. The method was immunoSEQ multiplex PCR; TCRdb's version includes in-frame clones alone and lacks a portion of them. The table records 150,000 to 200,000 clones, nearly 80% of them present only once. The sample consisted of PBMCs. These receptors all stem from a woman in her thirties or forties in good health and CMV-seronegative.

The rearrangement links TRBV5-6 to TRBJ2-2; perhaps TRBD1 as D (6 bases). V lost 5 bases to trimming and J lost 6 bases, with 17 bases between them. Germline V lookup: CDR1 SGHDT, CDR2 YYEEEE. The CDR3 totals 15 residues. DNA of the CDR3: TGTGCCAGCAGATTGTTACAGGGTAATCCCGGGGAGCTGTTTTTT. Residues: CASRLLQGNPGELFF.

A few counts support this clone. This rearrangement joins TRBV30 to TRBJ2-2, with a possible D match to TRBD2 (5 bases). V was trimmed by 0 bases and J by 5 bases, leaving 10 bases between them. Per the germline V gene, CDR1 is GTSNPN and CDR2 is SVGIG (reference sequence). The CDR3 is made up of 14 amino acids. The CDR3 bases are TGTGCCTGGAGTGTGGGGTCGGGGACCGGGGAGCTGTTTTTT. Translation gives CAWSVGSGTGELFF.

The chain has TRBV29-1 and TRBJ2-1; no definite D call. Deletions cut 1 base from V and 3 bases from J, with 10 bases between. The germline V gene encodes CDR1 SQVTM and CDR2 ANQGSEA. There are 14 residues in the CDR3. The CDR3 sequence is CSVEGAGYYNEQFF. CDR3 coding DNA: TGCAGCGTTGAAGGGGCAGGATACTACAATGAGCAGTTCTTC.

The V and J genes are TRBV27 and TRBJ1-2; no definite D call. The ends were cut back, 5 bases at V and 3 bases at J, with 10 bases in the middle. Germline assignment: CDR1 MNHEY and CDR2 SMNVEV (reference sequence). This CDR3 region has 13 residues. In nucleotides, the CDR3 is TGTGCCAGCAGTCCCGGACTGTACTATGGCTACACCTTC. This codes for CASSPGLYYGYTF.

The table lists this clone with a few counts. V gene TRBV4-3 combines with J gene TRBJ1-2, with D tentatively TRBD1 (6 bases). Germline V gives CDR1 LGHNA, CDR2 YSLEER. The ends were cut back, 0 bases at V and 4 bases at J, with 12 bases in the middle. This CDR3 spans 15 amino acids. The CDR3 loop reads CASSQERQGSYGYTF. CDR3 sequence (DNA): TGCGCCAGCAGCCAAGAACGCCAGGGGAGCTATGGCTACACCTTC.

This chain joins TRBV20-1 and TRBJ1-1; no clear D gene. Trimming removed 7 bases at V and 3 bases at J, with 9 bases between. Germline V gene data show CDR1 as DFQATT and CDR2 as SNEGSKA (reference sequence). The CDR3 consists of 11 residues. The CDR3 sequence is CSVRLHTEAFF. CDR3 DNA: TGCAGTGTGAGATTACACACTGAAGCTTTCTTT.

The V and J genes are TRBV5-1 and TRBJ2-1; 11 bases line up with TRBD2. V was pared by 0 bases and J by 12 bases, with 2 bases of the junction left unmatched. CDR3 length: 13 amino acids. The germline V gene has CDR1 SGHRS and CDR2 YFSETQ. CDR3 protein: CASSLGGTSGQFF. The CDR3 DNA reads TGCGCCAGCAGCTTGGGGGGGACTAGCGGGCAGTTCTTC.

This chain links TRBV11-3 with TRBJ2-5; a possible D gene is TRBD1 (7 bases). The DNA matches TRBJ2-7 better at its end, which makes the J call doubtful. The CDR3 covers 13 residues. The germline gives CDR1 SGHNT, CDR2 YENEEA. Here the CDR3 reads CASSLRDSYEQYF. The CDR3 nucleotides are TGTGCCAGCAGCTTGCGGGACAGCTACGAGCAGTACTTC.

This clone has a single count. V and J are TRBV19 and TRBJ2-7, with D perhaps matching TRBD1 (6 bases). CDR1 is LNHDA, CDR2 SQIVND, per germline (reference sequence). The V gene lost 3 bases and the J gene lost 4 bases, with 13 bases spanning the gap. CDR3 size: 14 residues. The CDR3 here is CASSIGTQGYEQYF. CDR3 in DNA: TGTGCCAGTAGTATCGGGACACAAGGGTACGAGCAGTACTTC. Supplemented by reference TRBV19 and TRBJ2-7, the full variable domain reads DGGITQSPKYLFRKEGQNVTLSCEQNLNHDAMYWYRQDPGQGLRLIYYSQIVNDFQKGDIAEGYSVSREKKESFPLTVTSAQKNPTAFYLCASSIGTQGYEQYFGPGTRLTVT.

This clone was recorded a few times. V and J are TRBV9 and TRBJ2-7, with 7 bases fitting TRBD1. The V gene's germline CDR1 is SGDLS and CDR2 YYNGEE. This CDR3 contains 14 residues. V lost 3 bases, J lost 0 bases, and 3 bases stayed unmatched. Here the CDR3 reads CASSGQGNSYEQYF. The CDR3 DNA reads TGTGCCAGCAGCGGACAGGGTAACTCCTACGAGCAGTACTTC.